The clone carrying this T cell receptor beta chain was seen a few times. Its antigen is unknown. Next came a second PCR, run for roughly 6 to 11 cycles, which used a sample-barcoded 5' primer along with a J-beta primer mix. Each TCR beta cDNA got a 12-nucleotide random molecular identifier. TCRdb itself ran the 5' RACE reads through MiXCR, one entry per CDR3 protein. The repertoire holds approximately 770,000 distinct CDR3 sequences, with roughly 64% as singletons. Germline lookup yields CDR1 SGHTA and CDR2 FQGNSA. CDR3 length: 13 amino acids. Trimming stripped 3 bases from V and 5 bases from J, with 7 bases between. This record comes from a study of blood T cells in healthy people across ages. Study-wide findings and caveats: Estimated diversity, derived from one million T cells, was regarded as an underestimate.

Sequenced sample: blood. The TCR originated in a man in his thirties or forties in good health. V is TRBV7-2 and J is TRBJ1-4; D is undetermined. The CDR3 protein is CASSFSANEKLFF. The CDR3 nucleotides read TGTGCCAGCAGCTTCTCGGCCAATGAAAAACTGTTTTTT. The variable domain in full, with the rest retrieved from reference TRBV7-2 and TRBJ1-4, is GAGVSQSPSNKVTEKGKDVELRCDPISGHTALYWYRQSLGQGLEFLIYFQGNSAPDKSGLPSDRFSAERTGGSVSTLTIQRTQQEDSAVYLCASSFSANEKLFFGSGTQLSVL.